A selection of T cell receptor beta chains follows, all from one sample in a study of T cell repertoires in cytomegalovirus infection. TCRdb itself ran the reads through MiXCR, one entry per CDR3 protein. The sample shows about 130,000 distinct CDR3 sequences, roughly 9% of them seen only once. The sequencing sample was made of PBMCs. The receptor set was obtained from a human donor in good health (CMV status not recorded). Some clones in this sample may be carry-over from other donors' samples. Each CDR3 is given with its conserved first and last residue. A D gene is named only where the DNA matches it firmly. Clone size, where shown, is once, few, many, or a class for clones that have expanded.

cdr3_length	clone_size	v_call	d_call	j_call	cdr3_aa	cdr3_nt
15	many	TRBV7-8	-	TRBJ2-7	CASSYQGVQTYEQYF	TGTGCCAGCAGCTACCAGGGTGTCCAGACCTACGAGCAGTACTTC
14	many	TRBV20-1	-	TRBJ2-3	CSARDGAGLDTQYF	TGCAGTGCTAGAGATGGAGCAGGGTTGGATACGCAGTATTTT
16	many	TRBV7-8	-	TRBJ1-4	CASSLGGRTLNEKLFF	TGTGCCAGCAGCTTAGGGGGTCGGACACTTAATGAAAAACTGTTTTTT
12	many	TRBV6-2/TRBV6-3	-	TRBJ1-1	CASSYPGNEAFF	TGTGCCAGCAGTTACCCCGGGAATGAAGCTTTCTTT
16	many	TRBV6-5	TRBD1	TRBJ2-7	CASSRISGQGAHEQYF	TGTGCCAGCAGTCGTATATCGGGACAGGGGGCCCACGAGCAGTACTTC
14	-	TRBV2	TRBD1	TRBJ2-5	CANSRDRASKTQYF	TGTGCCAACTCCAGGGACAGGGCTTCTAAGACCCAGTACTTC
15	few	TRBV5-1	TRBD2	TRBJ2-3	CASSGGTSGADTQYF	TGCGCCAGCAGCGGTGGGACTAGCGGGGCTGATACGCAGTATTTT
14	many	TRBV6-6	-	TRBJ1-4	CASSYYGINEKLFF	TGTGCCAGCAGTTACTACGGGATTAATGAAAAACTGTTTTTT
17	many	TRBV28	TRBD2	TRBJ2-7	CASSPLGGGPISYEQYF	TGTGCCAGCAGTCCCTTAGGCGGGGGGCCTATCTCCTACGAGCAGTACTTC
16	-	TRBV28	-	TRBJ2-3	CASSSAAGAKTDTQYF	TGTGCCAGCAGTAGTGCGGCAGGGGCGAAGACAGATACGCAGTATTTT
15	few	TRBV2	-	TRBJ2-5	CASSLQGGLQETQYF	TGTGCCAGCAGTCTTCAGGGCGGTCTCCAAGAGACCCAGTACTTC
15	-	TRBV5-1	-	TRBJ2-7	CASSLASGAYYEQYF	TGCGCCAGCAGCTTGGCCTCGGGGGCTTATTACGAGCAGTACTTC
13	-	TRBV19	TRBD1	TRBJ2-2	CASRGQGAGELFF	TGTGCCAGTAGAGGACAGGGGGCCGGGGAGCTGTTTTTT
14	-	TRBV11-2	-	TRBJ2-5	CASSLEWGAETQYF	TGTGCCAGCAGCTTAGAATGGGGAGCGGAGACCCAGTACTTC
14	many	TRBV10-3	-	TRBJ1-2	CAIRELEKDYGYTF	TGTGCCATCAGGGAACTCGAAAAAGACTATGGCTACACCTTC
15	many	TRBV12-3/TRBV12-4	TRBD2	TRBJ2-3	CASSQLAGGTDTQYF	TGTGCCAGCAGTCAACTAGCGGGGGGCACAGATACGCAGTATTTT
14	many	TRBV5-1	-	TRBJ1-6	CASSLEGGNSPLHF	TGCGCCAGCAGCTTGGAAGGAGGGAATTCACCCCTCCACTTT
14	-	TRBV18	-	TRBJ2-2	CASFKGGTTGELFF	TGTGCCAGCTTCAAAGGGGGTACCACCGGGGAGCTGTTTTTT
14	many	TRBV28	TRBD2	TRBJ2-7	CASSLGGFPYEQYF	TGTGCCAGCAGTTTGGGGGGGTTCCCCTACGAGCAGTACTTC
13	many	TRBV24-1	-	TRBJ2-7	CATSDPGSYEQYF	TGTGCCACCAGTGACCCGGGATCGTACGAGCAGTACTTC
14	many	TRBV7-2	-	TRBJ1-1	CASSATGLNTEAFF	TGTGCCAGCAGCGCGACAGGCCTGAACACTGAAGCTTTCTTT
16	many	TRBV6-5	-	TRBJ2-3	CASSRNSPLGGYTQYF	TGTGCCAGCAGTCGGAATAGTCCGCTGGGGGGTTATACGCAGTATTTT
17	few	TRBV14	TRBD1	TRBJ2-7	CASSQEARTGRPNEQYF	TGTGCCAGCAGCCAAGAGGCCAGGACAGGGCGTCCCAACGAGCAGTACTTC
16	many	TRBV7-2	TRBD2	TRBJ2-1	CASSPLGGGGYNEQFF	TGTGCCAGCAGCCCCCTGGGGGGGGGGGGCTACAATGAGCAGTTCTTC
12	many	TRBV29-1	-	TRBJ2-1	CSVGQFVNEQFF	TGCAGCGTTGGGCAGTTTGTCAATGAGCAGTTCTTC
15	many	TRBV6-5	TRBD1	TRBJ1-1	CASSSLTGGNTEAFF	TGTGCCAGCAGTTCCTTGACAGGGGGGAACACTGAAGCTTTCTTT
12	many	TRBV29-1	TRBD2	TRBJ2-7	CSVRTSQYEQYF	TGCAGCGTTCGGACTAGCCAATACGAGCAGTACTTC